Listed here are 26 T cell receptor beta chains from one sample, sequenced in a study of T cell responses to AZD1222 COVID-19 vaccine. Only in-frame clones appear in the TCRdb table, and some are missing; sequencing was by immunoSEQ multiplex PCR. The table records under 150,000 clones, almost 95% of them present only once. Here the sequenced sample was peripheral blood, taken 28 days after the second AZD1222 dose. Receptor source: an adult who received the AZD1222 COVID-19 vaccine.

The V gene is TRBV27, the J gene TRBJ1-1; the D is unclear. CDR3 length: 14 residues. Germline CDR1 MNHEY, CDR2 SMNVEV (reference sequence). The germline V and J ends were trimmed by 2 bases and 5 bases, with 12 bases remaining between them. The CDR3 is CASSLRRDGTEAFF. The CDR3 nucleotides read TGTGCCAGCAGTTTAAGGAGGGATGGGACTGAAGCTTTCTTT.

The genes are TRBV7-2 and TRBJ1-5, with D perhaps matching TRBD1 (5 bases). Trimming removed 4 bases at V and 7 bases at J, with 8 bases between. This CDR3 spans 12 amino acids. The germline V gene has CDR1 SGHTA and CDR2 FQGNSA. CDR3 in DNA: TGTGCCAGCAGCTGGGGGGGACAGCCCCAGCATTTT. It translates to CASSWGGQPQHF.

This chain links TRBV30 with TRBJ1-1, with D unresolved. This CDR3 contains 12 residues. Per the germline V gene, CDR1 is GTSNPN and CDR2 is SVGIG (reference sequence). V lost 6 bases and J lost 0, with 8 bases in between. The CDR3 reads CACGRLNTEAFF. DNA of the CDR3: TGTGCCTGTGGACGGTTGAACACTGAAGCTTTCTTT.

The chain combines TRBV5-8 with TRBJ1-2; no clear D gene. V lost 4 bases to trimming and J lost 6 bases, with 13 bases between them. Germline V gene lookup returns CDR1 SGHTS and CDR2 YDEGEE. The CDR3 has 13 amino acids. The CDR3 reads CASSPQAGNGYTF. For the CDR3, the DNA is TGTGCCAGCAGCCCCCAGGCGGGCAATGGCTACACCTTC. The complete variable domain, with remaining parts taken from reference TRBV5-8 and TRBJ1-2, reads EAGVTQSPTHLIKTRGQQATLRCSPISGHTSVYWYQQALGLGLQFLLWYDEGEERNRGNFPPRFSGRQFPNYSSELNVNALELEDSALYLCASSPQAGNGYTFGSGTRLTVV.

The chain is built from TRBV7-2 and TRBJ2-2; 8 bases are shared with TRBD1. With 5 bases clipped from V and 5 bases from J, the junction kept 16 bases outside the gene matches. Germline values: CDR1 SGHTA, CDR2 FQGNSA. This CDR3 spans 18 amino acids. The DNA for the CDR3 is TGTGCCAGCAGCATTATAGGACAGGGAAGATGGATAACCGGGGAGCTGTTTTTT. Encoded protein: CASSIIGQGRWITGELFF.

V gene TRBV5-4 combines with J gene TRBJ1-2; 9 positions match TRBD1. The CDR3 is made up of 17 amino acids. Per the germline V gene, CDR1 is SGHNT and CDR2 is YYREEE (reference sequence). The J segment lost 2 bases and the V segment lost 4 bases, leaving 12 bases of the junction unmatched. CDR3 nucleotide sequence: TGTGCCAGCAGCCTACCGGGACAGGGCCCACTAAACTATGGCTACACCTTC. Protein: CASSLPGQGPLNYGYTF.

The V call is TRBV5-1, the J call TRBJ1-1, with 7 bases aligning to TRBD1. Germline lookup yields CDR1 SGHRS and CDR2 YFSETQ. The junction had 15 bases not matched to a gene; V was cut back by 4 bases and J by 3 bases. The CDR3 is 17 residues long. The CDR3 reads CASSHGQVPRVDTEAFF. In DNA form, the CDR3 reads TGCGCCAGCAGCCACGGACAGGTACCCCGAGTGGACACTGAAGCTTTCTTT.

The rearrangement joins TRBV24-1 to TRBJ1-1; a weak D match, TRBD1 (6 bases). Trimming removed 3 bases at V and 4 bases at J, with 14 bases between. This CDR3 region has 15 residues. Germline lookup yields CDR1 KGHDR and CDR2 SFDVKD. The CDR3: CATSDTSTGRTEAFF. The CDR3 DNA follows: TGTGCCACCAGTGATACATCTACAGGGCGCACTGAAGCTTTCTTT.

V gene TRBV5-8 combines with J gene TRBJ1-6; D is uncertain. V lost 3 bases and J 10 bases, leaving 8 bases between the germline ends. This CDR3 is 12 amino acids long. Germline V gene sequence: CDR1 SGHTS, CDR2 YDEGEE. In DNA, the CDR3 is TGTGCCAGCAGCTACGGCCGATCACCCCTCCACTTT. It yields the protein CASSYGRSPLHF.

CDR3 sequence reads: CASSVAAGAYNEQFF. CDR3 DNA: TGTGCCAGCAGCGTCGCTGCGGGAGCGTACAATGAGCAGTTCTTC. The chain employs TRBV9 and TRBJ2-1, with 7 bases fitting TRBD2. J lost 4 bases, V lost 2 bases, and 6 bases had no gene match. Germline assignment: CDR1 SGDLS and CDR2 YYNGEE. The CDR3 is 15 amino acids.

Regarding this clone: One junction end does not reproduce the germline sequence, and a read error may be involved. This chain links TRBV11-2 with TRBJ2-4; TRBD2 agrees at 9 bases. Germline V gene data show CDR1 as SGHAT and CDR2 as FQNNGV. The CDR3 is made up of 14 amino acids. The CDR3 loop is CASSRIGTGTSRDF. In DNA, the CDR3 is TGTGCCAGCAGCCGAATTGGTACCGGGACTAGCAGGGACTTC.

The chain joins TRBV6-5 to TRBJ2-1; 7 bases line up with TRBD2. The CDR3 runs 14 residues. CDR1 is MNHEY, CDR2 SVGAGI, per germline. Trimming took 7 bases from V and 3 from J; bases not matched to a gene: 6. The CDR3 nucleotides are TGTGCCAGCAAGAGCGGGGTGGTCTACAATGAGCAGTTCTTC. It specifies CASKSGVVYNEQFF.

The chain uses TRBV5-1 and TRBJ2-4; a weak D match, TRBD1 (6 bases). V shed 3 bases and J shed 1 base, with 11 bases lying between them. Germline values: CDR1 SGHRS, CDR2 YFSETQ. This CDR3 is 15 amino acids long. In DNA, the CDR3 is TGCGCCAGCAGCTACGCAGGGGACGCCAAAAACATTCAGTACTTC. Protein: CASSYAGDAKNIQYF.

The gene calls are TRBV30 and TRBJ2-1; D gene ambiguous. The CDR3 consists of 13 residues. The V gene lost 0 bases and the J gene lost 9 bases, with 12 bases spanning the gap. Germline V gives CDR1 GTSNPN, CDR2 SVGIG (reference sequence). The CDR3 here is CAWSVRADGEQFF. The CDR3 region has the DNA TGTGCCTGGAGTGTACGGGCTGATGGTGAGCAGTTCTTC.

V and J are TRBV28 and TRBJ2-1; TRBD2 matches at 9 bases. The CDR3 totals 15 residues. Germline loops: CDR1 MDHEN, CDR2 SYDVKM. V lost 1 base, J lost 7 bases, and 5 bases stayed unmatched. The CDR3 sequence: CASSLLAGAGNEQFF. CDR3 in DNA: TGTGCCAGCAGTTTATTAGCGGGGGCCGGGAATGAGCAGTTCTTC.

This sequence joins TRBV7-3 and TRBJ1-2; D possibly corresponds to TRBD1 (5 bases). CDR3 length: 13 amino acids. Germline CDR1 reads SGHTA; CDR2 reads FQGTGA. Trimming left V 2 bases short and J 8 bases short, with 12 bases between. The CDR3 region is CASSLPGGTGYTF. The CDR3 nucleotides are TGTGCCAGCAGCTTACCGGGAGGGACGGGCTACACCTTC.

The genes are TRBV11-2 and TRBJ2-7; D is uncertain. The CDR3 is 11 residues long. V was trimmed by 4 bases and J by 6 bases, leaving 7 bases between them. Per the germline V gene, CDR1 is SGHAT and CDR2 is FQNNGV. The CDR3 DNA reads TGTGCCAGCAGCTGGGGTTCCGAGCAGTACTTC. Translation: CASSWGSEQYF.

V usage is TRBV5-1 and J usage is TRBJ1-6; possibly TRBD1 for D (5 bases). V lost 0 bases to trimming and J lost 8 bases, with 9 bases between them. The germline V gene encodes CDR1 SGHRS and CDR2 YFSETQ. This CDR3 region has 14 residues. This chain's CDR3 is CASSLERDYSPLHF. Written as DNA, the CDR3 is TGCGCCAGCAGCTTGGAGAGGGACTATTCACCCCTCCACTTT.

The chain couples TRBV3-1 (or the pseudogene TRBV3-2) to TRBJ1-6, with D maybe TRBD1 (6 bases). Trimming shortened V by 3 bases and J by 9 bases, and 9 bases separated the two germline ends. The CDR3 runs 13 residues. Per the germline V gene, CDR1 is LGHDT and CDR2 is YNNKEL (reference sequence). CDR3 amino acids: CASSQGRGSPLHF. CDR3 nucleotide sequence: TGTGCCAGCAGCCAGGGCAGGGGTTCACCCCTCCACTTT.

The chain is built from TRBV28 and TRBJ1-1; D not certain. The CDR3 extends over 16 amino acids. Germline CDR1 MDHEN, CDR2 SYDVKM. The V and J ends lost 7 bases and 4 bases respectively, with 22 bases between them. CDR3 DNA: TGTGCCAGCATCGCGGTCTCGACCGGCAGTGGCACTGAAGCTTTCTTT. This codes for CASIAVSTGSGTEAFF.

The chain combines TRBV4-2 with TRBJ2-2; 7 nucleotides agree with TRBD1. There are 15 residues in the CDR3. Losses at the gene ends were 6 bases for V and 2 bases for J; bases not matched to a gene: 6. The germline V gene encodes CDR1 LGHNA and CDR2 YNFKEQ. CDR3 residues: CASSLRQGNTGELFF. The CDR3 nucleotides read TGTGCCAGCAGTTTGAGACAGGGAAACACCGGGGAGCTGTTTTTT.

J is TRBJ2-3 and V is TRBV24-1, with 12 bases matching TRBD2. This CDR3 comprises 15 residues. Germline CDR1 KGHDR, CDR2 SFDVKD. The V segment lost 4 bases and the J segment 10 bases; nucleotides outside the gene matches: 8. The CDR3 reads CATSDRTSGTEAQYF. The CDR3 region has the DNA TGTGCCACCAGTGACAGGACTAGCGGGACGGAGGCGCAGTATTTT.

The V and J genes are TRBV4-2 and TRBJ1-5; a possible D gene is TRBD1 (5 bases). The CDR3 is 14 amino acids. Germline values: CDR1 LGHNA, CDR2 YNFKEQ. V lost 1 base and J 2 bases, leaving 6 bases between the germline ends. CDR3 amino acids: CASSQGDGNQPQHF. In DNA form, the CDR3 reads TGTGCCAGCAGCCAAGGGGACGGCAATCAGCCCCAGCATTTT.

The chain carries TRBV6-2 or TRBV6-3 and TRBJ1-5, with 7 bases that match TRBD1. With V trimmed by 1 base and J by 3 bases, 9 bases remained unmatched. CDR3 length: 17 amino acids. The germline V gene has CDR1 MNHEY and CDR2 SVGEGT. Here the CDR3 reads CASSYLSGTAINQPQHF. The DNA for the CDR3 is TGTGCCAGCAGTTACTTATCCGGGACAGCGATCAATCAGCCCCAGCATTTT.

The gene calls are TRBV18 and TRBJ2-1, with 10 bases aligning to TRBD2. CDR1 KGHSH and CDR2 LQKENI come from the germline V gene. The length of the CDR3 is 13 residues. The V gene end was trimmed by 3 bases and the J gene end by 7 bases; junction bases not matched to a gene: 0. The CDR3 reads CASSPGLANEQFF. The CDR3 bases are TGTGCCAGCTCACCGGGACTAGCGAATGAGCAGTTCTTC.

The rearrangement links TRBV20-1 to TRBJ1-1; no definite D call. From germline, CDR1 is DFQATT and CDR2 SNEGSKA (reference sequence). Deletions cut 6 bases from V and 10 bases from J, with 15 bases between. CDR3 length: 11 amino acids. The CDR3 loop is CSAHGPKGAFF. For the CDR3, the DNA is TGCAGTGCCCACGGACCTAAGGGAGCTTTCTTT.